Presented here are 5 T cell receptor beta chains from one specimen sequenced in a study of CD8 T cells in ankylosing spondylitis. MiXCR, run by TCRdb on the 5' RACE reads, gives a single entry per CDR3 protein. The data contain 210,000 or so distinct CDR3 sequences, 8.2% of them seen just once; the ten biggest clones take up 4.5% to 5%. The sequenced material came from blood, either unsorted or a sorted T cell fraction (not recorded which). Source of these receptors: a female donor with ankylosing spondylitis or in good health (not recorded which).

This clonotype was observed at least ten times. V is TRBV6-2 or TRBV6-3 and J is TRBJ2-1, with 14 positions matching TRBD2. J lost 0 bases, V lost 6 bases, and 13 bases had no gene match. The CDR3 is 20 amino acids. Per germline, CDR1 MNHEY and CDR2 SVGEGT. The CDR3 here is CASSSPGTSGSSVSYNEQFF. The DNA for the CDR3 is TGTGCCAGCAGCTCCCCCGGGACTAGCGGGAGTTCGGTCTCCTACAATGAGCAGTTCTTC.

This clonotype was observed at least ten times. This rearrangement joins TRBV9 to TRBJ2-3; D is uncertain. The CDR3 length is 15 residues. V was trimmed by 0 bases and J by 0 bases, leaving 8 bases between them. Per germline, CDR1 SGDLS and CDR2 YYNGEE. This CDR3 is CASSVGGLSTDTQYF. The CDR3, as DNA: TGTGCCAGCAGCGTAGGAGGCCTAAGCACAGATACGCAGTATTTT.

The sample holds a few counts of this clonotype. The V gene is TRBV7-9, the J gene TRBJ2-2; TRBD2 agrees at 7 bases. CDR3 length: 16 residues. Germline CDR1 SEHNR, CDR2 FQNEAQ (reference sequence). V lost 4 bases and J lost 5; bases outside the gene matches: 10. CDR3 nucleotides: TGTGCCAGCAGCTCAGAACGGGAGGTTTGGACCGGGGAGCTGTTTTTT. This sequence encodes CASSSEREVWTGELFF.

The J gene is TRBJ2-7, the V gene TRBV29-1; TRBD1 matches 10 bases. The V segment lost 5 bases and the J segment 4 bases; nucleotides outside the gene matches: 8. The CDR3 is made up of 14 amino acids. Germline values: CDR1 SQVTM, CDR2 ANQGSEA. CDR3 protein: CSVILRDRGYEQYF. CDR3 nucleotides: TGCAGCGTTATTCTGAGGGACAGGGGTTACGAGCAGTACTTC.

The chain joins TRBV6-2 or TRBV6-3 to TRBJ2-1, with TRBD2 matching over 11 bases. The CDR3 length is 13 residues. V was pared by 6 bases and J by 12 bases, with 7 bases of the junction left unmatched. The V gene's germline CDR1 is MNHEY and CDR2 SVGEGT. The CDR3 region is CASRTSGVAGQFF. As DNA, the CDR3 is TGTGCCAGCAGGACTAGCGGGGTCGCGGGGCAGTTCTTC.